This T cell receptor beta chain was profiled in a study of Ad26.COV2.S vaccination and SARS-CoV-2 variants. Study-level background: Vaccine-arm donor from the placebo-controlled COV1001 Ad26.COV2.S trial.

Assay used: immunoSEQ multiplex PCR; TCRdb lists only in-frame clones, some missing. The repertoire holds around 450,000 clones, with about 88% as singletons. Regarding treatment: about 20 received Ad26.COV2.S at low or high dose, single or two shots; several received placebo; per-sample allocation not given. It was on day 63 after the first vaccine or placebo injection that samples were taken. A note on this clone: Its target is not known.

Regarding the study as a whole: Responses of T cells in total may have been underestimated by the TCR breadth and depth analyses. Vaccine recipients and placebo recipients showed similar non-spike TCR breadth. Reports say spike-specific CD8+ and CD4+ T cell responses covered substantial breadth after vaccination.

Per germline, CDR1 KGHSH and CDR2 LQKENI. Trimming cost V 3 bases and J 6 bases; bases outside gene matches: 12. The CDR3 totals 18 residues. The chain has TRBV18 and TRBJ2-2; 11 bases match TRBD2. Sequencing was performed on peripheral blood, taken in a trial of Ad26.COV2.S vaccine versus placebo. The TCR was taken from a person between 18 and 65 years old who received the Ad26.COV2.S COVID-19 vaccine or a placebo. CDR3 sequence (DNA): TGTGCCAGCTCACCCTTATTTACTAGCGGGAGATCCGCCGGGGAGCTGTTTTTT. It is translated as CASSPLFTSGRSAGELFF.